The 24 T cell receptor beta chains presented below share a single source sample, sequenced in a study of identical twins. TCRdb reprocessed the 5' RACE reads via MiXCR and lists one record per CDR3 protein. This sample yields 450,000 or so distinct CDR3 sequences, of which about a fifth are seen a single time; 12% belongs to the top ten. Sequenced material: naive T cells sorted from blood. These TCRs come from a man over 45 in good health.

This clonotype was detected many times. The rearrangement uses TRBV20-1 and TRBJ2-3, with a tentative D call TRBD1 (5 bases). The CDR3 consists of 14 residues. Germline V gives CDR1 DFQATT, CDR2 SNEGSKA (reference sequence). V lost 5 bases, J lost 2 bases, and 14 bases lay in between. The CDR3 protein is CSAQGPQATDTQYF. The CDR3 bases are TGCAGTGCTCAGGGTCCCCAGGCCACAGATACGCAGTATTTT.

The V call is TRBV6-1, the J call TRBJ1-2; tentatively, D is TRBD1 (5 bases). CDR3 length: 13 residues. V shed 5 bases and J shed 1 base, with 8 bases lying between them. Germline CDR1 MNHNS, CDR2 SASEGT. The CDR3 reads CASSPTVNYGYTF. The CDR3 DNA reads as TGTGCCAGCAGTCCGACAGTTAACTATGGCTACACCTTC.

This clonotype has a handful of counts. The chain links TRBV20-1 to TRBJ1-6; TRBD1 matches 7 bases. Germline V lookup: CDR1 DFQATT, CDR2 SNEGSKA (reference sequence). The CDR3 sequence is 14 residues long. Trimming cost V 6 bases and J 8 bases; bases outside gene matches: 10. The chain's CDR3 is CSARDLQGDSPLHF. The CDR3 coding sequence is TGCAGTGCCAGGGATCTTCAGGGGGATTCACCCCTCCACTTT.

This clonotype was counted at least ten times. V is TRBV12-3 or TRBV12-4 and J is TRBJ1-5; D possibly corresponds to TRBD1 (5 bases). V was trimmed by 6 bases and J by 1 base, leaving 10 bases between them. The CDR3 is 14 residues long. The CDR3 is CASSWDGSNQPQHF. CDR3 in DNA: TGTGCCAGCAGCTGGGACGGGAGCAATCAGCCCCAGCATTTT.

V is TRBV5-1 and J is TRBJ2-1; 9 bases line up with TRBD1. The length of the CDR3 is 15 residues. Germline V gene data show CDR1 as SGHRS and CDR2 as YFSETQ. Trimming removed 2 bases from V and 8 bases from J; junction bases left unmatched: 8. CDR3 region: CASSFGDREGHEQFF. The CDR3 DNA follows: TGCGCCAGCAGCTTTGGGGACAGGGAAGGCCATGAGCAGTTCTTC.

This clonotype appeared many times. The DNA of the CDR3 is TGTGCCAGCAGTTACAGTACAGGGGTCGATCAAGAGACCCAGTACTTC. It codes for CASSYSTGVDQETQYF. This chain uses TRBV6-2 or TRBV6-3 with TRBJ2-5, with 7 bases fitting TRBD1. V shed 2 bases and J 2 bases; nucleotides not matched to a gene: 8. Germline V gives CDR1 MNHEY, CDR2 SVGEGT. The CDR3 is 16 residues long.

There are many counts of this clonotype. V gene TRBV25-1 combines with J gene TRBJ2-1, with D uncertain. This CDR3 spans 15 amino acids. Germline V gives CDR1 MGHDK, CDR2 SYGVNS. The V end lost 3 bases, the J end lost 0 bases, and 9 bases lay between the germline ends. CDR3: CASSDPVGSYNEQFF. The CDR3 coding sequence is TGTGCCAGCAGTGACCCCGTTGGCTCCTACAATGAGCAGTTCTTC.

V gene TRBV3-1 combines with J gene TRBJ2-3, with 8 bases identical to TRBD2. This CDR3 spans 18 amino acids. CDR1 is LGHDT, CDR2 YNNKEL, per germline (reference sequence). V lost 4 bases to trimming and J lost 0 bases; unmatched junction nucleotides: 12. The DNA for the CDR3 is TGTGCCAGCAGCCCCTCTCCGGGGGGGCCTACGAGCACAGATACGCAGTATTTT. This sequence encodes CASSPSPGGPTSTDTQYF.

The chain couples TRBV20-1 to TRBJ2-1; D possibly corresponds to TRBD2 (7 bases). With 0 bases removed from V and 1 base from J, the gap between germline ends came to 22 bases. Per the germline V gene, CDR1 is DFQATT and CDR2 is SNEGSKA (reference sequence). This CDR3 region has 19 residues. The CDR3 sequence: CSARDFGGAGSASYNEQFF. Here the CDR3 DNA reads TGCAGTGCTAGAGATTTTGGGGGGGCTGGATCGGCATCCTACAATGAGCAGTTCTTC.

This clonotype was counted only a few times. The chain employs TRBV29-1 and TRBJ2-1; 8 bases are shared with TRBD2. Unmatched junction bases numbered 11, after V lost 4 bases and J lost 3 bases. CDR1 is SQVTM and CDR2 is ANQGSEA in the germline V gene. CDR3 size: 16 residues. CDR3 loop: CSVGGSGIMGYNEQFF. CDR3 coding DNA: TGCAGCGTTGGGGGTAGCGGGATAATGGGCTACAATGAGCAGTTCTTC.

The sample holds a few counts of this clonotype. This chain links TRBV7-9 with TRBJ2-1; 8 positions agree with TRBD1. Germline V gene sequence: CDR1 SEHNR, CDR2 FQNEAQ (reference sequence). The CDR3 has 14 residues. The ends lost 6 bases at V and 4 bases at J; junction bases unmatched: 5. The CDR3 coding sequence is TGTGCCAGCAGTCAGGGGGCAGTTTACAATGAGCAGTTCTTC. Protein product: CASSQGAVYNEQFF.

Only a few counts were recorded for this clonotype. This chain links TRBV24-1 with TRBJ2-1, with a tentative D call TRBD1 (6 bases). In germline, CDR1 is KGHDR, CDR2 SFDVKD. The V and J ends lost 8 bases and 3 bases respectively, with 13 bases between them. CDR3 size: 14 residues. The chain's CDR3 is CATKGPGDYNEQFF. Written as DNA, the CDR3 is TGTGCCACCAAGGGGCCAGGGGACTACAATGAGCAGTTCTTC.

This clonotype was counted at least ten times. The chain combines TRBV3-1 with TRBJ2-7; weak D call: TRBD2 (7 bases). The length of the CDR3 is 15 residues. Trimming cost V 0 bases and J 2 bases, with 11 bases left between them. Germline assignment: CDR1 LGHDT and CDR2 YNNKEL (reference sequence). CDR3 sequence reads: CASSQEWGGTYEQYF. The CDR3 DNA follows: TGTGCCAGCAGCCAAGAGTGGGGGGGCACCTACGAGCAGTACTTC.

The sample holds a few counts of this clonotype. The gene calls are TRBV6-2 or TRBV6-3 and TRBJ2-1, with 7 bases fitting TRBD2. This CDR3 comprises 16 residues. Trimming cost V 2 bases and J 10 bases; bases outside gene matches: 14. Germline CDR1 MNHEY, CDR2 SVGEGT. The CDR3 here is CASSYMRGRLVPEQFF. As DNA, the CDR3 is TGTGCCAGCAGTTACATGCGGGGGAGGCTAGTTCCCGAGCAGTTCTTC.

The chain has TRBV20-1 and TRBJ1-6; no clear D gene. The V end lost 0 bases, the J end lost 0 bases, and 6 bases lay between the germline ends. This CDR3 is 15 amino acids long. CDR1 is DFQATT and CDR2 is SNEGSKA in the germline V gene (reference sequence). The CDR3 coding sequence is TGCAGTGCTAGAGACATAAGCTCCTATAATTCACCCCTCCACTTT. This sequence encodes CSARDISSYNSPLHF.

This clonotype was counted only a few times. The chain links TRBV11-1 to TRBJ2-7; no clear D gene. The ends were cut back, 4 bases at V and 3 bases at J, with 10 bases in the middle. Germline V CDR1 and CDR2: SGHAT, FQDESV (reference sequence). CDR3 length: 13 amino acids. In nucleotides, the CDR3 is TGTGCCAGCAGCTCGGAATTAGGCTACGAGCAGTACTTC. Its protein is CASSSELGYEQYF. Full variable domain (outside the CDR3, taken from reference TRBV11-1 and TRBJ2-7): EAEVAQSPRYKITEKSQAVAFWCDPISGHATLYWYRQILGQGPELLVQFQDESVVDDSQLPKDRFSAERLKGVDSTLKIQPAELGDSAMYLCASSSELGYEQYFGPGTRLTVT.

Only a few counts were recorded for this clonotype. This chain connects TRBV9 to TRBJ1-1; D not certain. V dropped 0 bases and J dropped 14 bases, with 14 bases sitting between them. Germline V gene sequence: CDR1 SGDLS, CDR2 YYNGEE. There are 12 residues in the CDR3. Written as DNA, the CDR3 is TGTGCCAGCAGCGTAGGAGGGCGGACCGTCTTCTTT. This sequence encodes CASSVGGRTVFF.

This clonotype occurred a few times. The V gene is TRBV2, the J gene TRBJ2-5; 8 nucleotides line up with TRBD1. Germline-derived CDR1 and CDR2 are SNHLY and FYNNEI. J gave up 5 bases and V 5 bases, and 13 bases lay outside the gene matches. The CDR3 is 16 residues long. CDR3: CASSPWTGSVRETQYF. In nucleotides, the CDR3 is TGTGCCAGCAGTCCCTGGACAGGGTCGGTCAGGGAGACCCAGTACTTC.

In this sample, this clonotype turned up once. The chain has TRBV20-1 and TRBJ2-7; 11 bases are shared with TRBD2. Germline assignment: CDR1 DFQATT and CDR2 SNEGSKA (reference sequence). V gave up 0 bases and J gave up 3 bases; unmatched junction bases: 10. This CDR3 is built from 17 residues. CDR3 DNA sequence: TGCAGTGCTAGAGATCTGTTAGCGGGAGGGCCAAACTACGAGCAGTACTTC. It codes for CSARDLLAGGPNYEQYF.

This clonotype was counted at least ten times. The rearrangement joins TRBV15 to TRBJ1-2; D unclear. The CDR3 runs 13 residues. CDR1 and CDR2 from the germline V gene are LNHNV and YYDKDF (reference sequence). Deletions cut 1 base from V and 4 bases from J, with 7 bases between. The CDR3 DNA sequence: TGTGCCACCAGCAGAGTCTCGGGCTATGGCTACACCTTC. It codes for CATSRVSGYGYTF.

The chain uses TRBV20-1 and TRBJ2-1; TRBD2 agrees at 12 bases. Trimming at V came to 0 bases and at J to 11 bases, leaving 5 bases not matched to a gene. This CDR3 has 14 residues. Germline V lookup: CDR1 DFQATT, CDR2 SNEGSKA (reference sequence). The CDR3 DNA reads TGCAGTGCTAGAGACCGGACTAGCGGGACCAAGCAGTTCTTC. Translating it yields CSARDRTSGTKQFF.

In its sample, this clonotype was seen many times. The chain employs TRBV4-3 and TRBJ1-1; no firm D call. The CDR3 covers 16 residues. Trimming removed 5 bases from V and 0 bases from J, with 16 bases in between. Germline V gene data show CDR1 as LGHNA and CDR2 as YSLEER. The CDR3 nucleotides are TGCGCCAGCAGCTATCGACATGATATCTTGAACACTGAAGCTTTCTTT. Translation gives CASSYRHDILNTEAFF.

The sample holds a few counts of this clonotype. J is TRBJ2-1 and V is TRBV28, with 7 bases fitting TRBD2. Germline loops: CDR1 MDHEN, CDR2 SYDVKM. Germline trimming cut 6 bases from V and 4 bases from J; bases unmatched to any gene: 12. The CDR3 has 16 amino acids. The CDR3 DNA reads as TGTGCCAGCAGAATCCTCGAGGCGGGAGCTTACAATGAGCAGTTCTTC. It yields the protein CASRILEAGAYNEQFF.

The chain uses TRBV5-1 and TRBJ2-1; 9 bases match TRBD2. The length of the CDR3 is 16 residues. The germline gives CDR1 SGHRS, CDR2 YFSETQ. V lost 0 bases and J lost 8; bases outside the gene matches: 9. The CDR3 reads CASSLVASGAGDEQFF. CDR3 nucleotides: TGCGCCAGCAGCTTGGTGGCTAGCGGGGCTGGTGATGAGCAGTTCTTC.